Described below is a single TCR beta chain sequence and its context. Its antigen has not been determined. Base quality data are lacking; no much larger clone is found one base away. The sample originates from a study of vaccination and CD4 T cells after COVID-19 (dated by TCRdb to 2022 to 2024). A note on the overall study: Convalescent patients had a positive SARS-CoV-2 result on nasal swab PCR, and of these patients, nine had mild disease and one had severe disease. The spike-specific CD4+ TCR repertoire was compared before and after mRNA vaccination in 10 COVID-19 convalescent patients and a handful of infection-naive healthy vaccine recipients. Six males and four females were included in the convalescent cohort, with two Hispanic individuals, seven Caucasians, two Asians and one multiracial person represented. Two doses of either the Pfizer-BioNTech BNT162b2 vaccine (n=8) or the Moderna mRNA-1273 vaccine (n=2) were administered to participants. The cultures were stimulated with overlapping spike peptide pools from SARS-CoV-2 and from the common cold coronaviruses HCoV-NL63, HCoV-OC43 and HCoV-229E. Post-vaccine blood samples were collected a median of about 72 days after the second vaccine dose, ranging from about 13 to 250 days. As controls, cultures received a CEFX viral epitope pool (the positive control), an HIV-1 Nef peptide pool (the negative control), or no peptide at all. Post-COVID blood samples from convalescent patients were collected a median of about 100 days after diagnosis, with a range of roughly 35 to 180 days. What the research found in general, with its limitations: Nearly all vaccine-specific clones in convalescent patients (304 of 307) were mono-reactive for SARS-CoV-2 spike rather than cross-reactive with common cold coronaviruses. The number of convalescent patients in the study was relatively small, and the study did not examine early timepoints following natural infection. Although the median number of SARS-CoV-2-reactive clonotypes went up from 21 after infection to 38 after vaccination, the increase was not significant. Among convalescent patients, a median roughly 90% of the SARS-CoV-2-reactive clones seen after vaccination appeared only after vaccination, which suggests priming specific to the vaccine.

Library generation was performed with PCR. DNA from cultured CD4+ T cells underwent TCR sequencing with the Oncomine TCR Beta short-read assay at the Johns Hopkins FTIC core. Genomic DNA was extracted from the cultured CD4+ T cells with the QIAamp micro DNA kit. The Oncomine TCR Beta libraries from cultured CD4+ T cells were pooled using unique dual indexes and then sequenced on an Illumina iSeq 100. In the paper's pipeline: Non-productive sequences were removed, and CDR3s that did not start with C, did not end with F or W, or were shorter than 7 amino acids were discarded. The MANAFEST web application identified antigen-specific clonotypes by comparing peptide-stimulated wells against reference wells and other culture wells. For a clone to be called positive, the clone needed an FDR below 0.05, an odds ratio above 5, and a productive frequency above 0.1% in at least two of three replicate wells. Cross-reactive clonotypes were defined as significantly expanded in both SARS-CoV-2 spike wells and at least one common cold coronavirus spike condition. Using R version 3.6.1, CDR3 homology was evaluated through Levenshtein distances (stringdist) along with unrooted phylogenetic trees (ape). TCRdb cleaned the public reads at Q25 with fastp, built clones with MiXCR and kept in-frame beta chains. Rows with one shared CDR3 protein collapse into an entry with the most common genes and DNA. None of the V and J calls come from the authors' own analysis; TCRdb made them. The sample table holds 9,500 to 15,000 distinct CDR3 sequences, of which 50% were seen once. The ten largest clones take up about 21% of the sample.

In light of the paper, this sample's treatment or condition label describes: roughly 10-day PBMC culture with coronavirus spike peptide pools or control peptides (ViraFEST assay). The ViraFEST assay, used in the study, expanded antigen-specific T cells with peptide pools and then identified the expanded clonotypes through TCR sequencing. The positive SARS-CoV-2 PCR tests of the convalescent patients were dated from March to December 2020, before the Alpha, Beta and Delta variants emerged in the United States. About 2 million PBMCs per well were cultured in IMDM with approximately 5.2% human AB serum and about 9.2 IU/ml IL-2, plus 10 ug/ml peptide pools. Half of the culture medium was replaced with fresh IL-2-containing medium on days 3 and 7. After around 11 days of culture, CD4+ T cells were isolated by negative selection with the EasySep CD4+ T cell isolation kit. Ficoll-Paque Plus gradient centrifugation was used to isolate PBMCs from whole blood, and the isolated PBMCs were then either used fresh or cryopreserved at -140C. Culture conditions were generally each tested in triplicate wells.

Here V drops 3 bases and J drops 2 bases, and the junction holds 2 bases not matched to any gene. As encoded in the germline V gene, CDR1 is MRHNA while CDR2 is SNTAGT. The CDR3 spans 15 residues, from the cysteine through the phenylalanine. The read is trimmed to its CDR3 DNA, 45 bases read in frame from base 1. The source material was CD4+ T cells from blood, cultured in vitro. The V gene is TRBV6-4 and the J gene is TRBJ2-2; the junction holds 8 bases that match TRBD1. This clonotype was sampled from a human donor who had recovered from COVID-19. The CDR3 sequence is CASSEGQGNTGELFF. The nucleotides read TGTGCCAGCAGTGAAGGACAGGGAAACACCGGGGAGCTGTTTTTT.